This T cell receptor beta chain was found in a study of cytotoxic CD8 clonotypes in ibrutinib-treated CLL. Study as a whole: Across the patients, about a dozen were relapsed/refractory, some 14 treatment-naive and 17 to 18 IGHV unmutated.

V was pared by 1 base and J by 1 base, with 9 bases between. The CDR3 extends over 15 amino acids. The germline V gene encodes CDR1 LNHDA and CDR2 SQIVND (reference sequence). Some clones are missing from TCRdb's copy, which holds only in-frame ones; the method was immunoSEQ multiplex PCR. This table has some 300,000 clones, around four fifths appearing once. The sequencing here drew on PBMCs, taken before ibrutinib treatment. This clonotype originated in a human donor with chronic lymphocytic leukemia. The rearrangement joins TRBV19 to TRBJ2-3; possibly TRBD1 for D (6 bases). Written as DNA, the CDR3 is TGTGCCAGTAGTATAGCCCACAGGGGCACAGATACGCAGTATTTT. This encodes CASSIAHRGTDTQYF. Supplemented by reference TRBV19 and TRBJ2-3, the full variable domain reads DGGITQSPKYLFRKEGQNVTLSCEQNLNHDAMYWYRQDPGQGLRLIYYSQIVNDFQKGDIAEGYSVSREKKESFPLTVTSAQKNPTAFYLCASSIAHRGTDTQYFGPGTRLTVL.